What follows describes a single TCR beta chain. Measured with immunoSEQ multiplex PCR; TCRdb has only the in-frame clones, and not every one. Among tens of thousands of clones listed, over 75% were seen once. These data originate in a study of OX40 agonist ivuxolimab in advanced cancers. The CDR3 loop spans 15 amino acids. From germline, CDR1 is MNHNS and CDR2 SASEGT. The V and J ends lost 2 bases and 2 bases respectively, with 13 bases between them. This chain uses TRBV6-1 with TRBJ2-7; D gene unclear. This material consisted of CD4+ or CD8+ T cells sorted from blood, taken in a trial of the OX40 agonist ivuxolimab. The TCR originated in an adult with an advanced solid tumor such as melanoma, head and neck, liver or kidney cancer. As DNA, the CDR3 is TGTGCCAGCAGTGAAAAAAGCCTCCAGCCCTACGAGCAGTACTTC. Its translation is CASSEKSLQPYEQYF.